This T cell receptor beta chain was found in a study of shared clonotypes between healthy human individuals. Study results and caveats: Among non-shared clonotypes, generation probabilities were lower than among those shared by all four donors. Across a handful of donors, naive CD4 shared 5% to 6.5%, naive CD8 3.5% to 4%, memory CD4 roughly 2.4%, memory CD8 under 0.5%.

The count of this clone is one. The antigen is unknown. Other DNA sequences within the sample encode an identical CDR3. In the CD4+ fraction, cells were divided into CD45RA+ naive and CD45RA-negative memory subsets. TCRdb keeps only in-frame clones here, not all; method: immunoSEQ multiplex PCR. The table includes about 980,000 clones, 70% to 85% detected once. Per the germline V gene, CDR1 is SGHTA and CDR2 is FQGNSA. There are 13 residues in the CDR3. Trimming cost V 1 base and J 7 bases, with 10 bases left between them. Sequencing was performed on memory CD4+ T cells sorted from blood. As for subset: CD45RA-negative fraction. This TCR came from a man younger than 35 in good health. The chain is built from TRBV7-2 and TRBJ1-2, with a weak D call TRBD1 (6 bases). Written as DNA, the CDR3 is TGTGCCAGCAGCTTAGACAGGGTGGGTGGCTACACCTTC. Amino acids: CASSLDRVGGYTF.